This TCR beta chain was retrieved from a study of beta chain features in type 1 diabetes. Study findings and constraints: In all four CD4+ subsets, TCRB CDR3 length was significantly, moderately reduced in type 1 diabetes. Still unanswered here is whether HLA type influences TCRB rearrangement. High TCR expression in some cells could lead to their over-representation in cDNA sequencing. It was among patients, rather than healthy donors, that naive, central memory and Treg TCRB repertoires appeared more similar.

V was trimmed by 1 base and J by 3 bases, leaving 7 bases between them. Per the germline V gene, CDR1 is SEHNR and CDR2 is FQNEAQ (reference sequence). The length of the CDR3 is 13 residues. For this clone: The antigen is unknown.

TCRB transcripts that were expressed got sequenced, as all of the isolated RNA had been reverse transcribed. Measured with immunoSEQ multiplex PCR; TCRdb has only the in-frame clones, and not every one. This repertoire shows 23,000 or so clones, roughly 69% found once; its top ten account for 4.2%. The sequence came from a man younger than 35 with type 1 diabetes. Sequencing was performed on Tregs from blood. The V gene is TRBV7-9, the J gene TRBJ2-7; no clear D gene. CDR3 region: CASSLEPGYEQYF. DNA of the CDR3: TGTGCCAGCAGCTTAGAACCCGGCTACGAGCAGTACTTC.